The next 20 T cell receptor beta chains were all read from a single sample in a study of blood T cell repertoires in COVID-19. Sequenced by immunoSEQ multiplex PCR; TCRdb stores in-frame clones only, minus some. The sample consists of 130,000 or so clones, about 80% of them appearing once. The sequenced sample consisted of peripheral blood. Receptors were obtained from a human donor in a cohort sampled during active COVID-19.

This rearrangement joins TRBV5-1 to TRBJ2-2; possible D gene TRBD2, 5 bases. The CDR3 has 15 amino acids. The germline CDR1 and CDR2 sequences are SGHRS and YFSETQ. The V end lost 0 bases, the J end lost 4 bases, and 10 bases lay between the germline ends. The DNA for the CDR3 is TGCGCCAGCAGCTTGGCCGGGGTCGGCACCGGGGAGCTGTTTTTT. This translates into CASSLAGVGTGELFF.

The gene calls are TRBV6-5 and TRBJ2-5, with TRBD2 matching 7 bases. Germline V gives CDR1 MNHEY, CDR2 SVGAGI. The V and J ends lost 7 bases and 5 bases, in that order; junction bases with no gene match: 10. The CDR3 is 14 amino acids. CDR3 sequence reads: CASTPGVGGETQYF. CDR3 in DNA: TGTGCCAGCACCCCGGGGGTGGGGGGGGAGACCCAGTACTTC.

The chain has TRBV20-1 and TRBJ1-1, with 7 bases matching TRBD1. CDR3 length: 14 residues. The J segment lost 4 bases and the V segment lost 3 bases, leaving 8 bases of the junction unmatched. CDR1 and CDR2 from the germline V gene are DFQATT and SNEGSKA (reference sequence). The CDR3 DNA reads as TGCAGTGCTAGTCAGGGGGTTTTTGCCACTGAAGCTTTCTTT. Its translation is CSASQGVFATEAFF.

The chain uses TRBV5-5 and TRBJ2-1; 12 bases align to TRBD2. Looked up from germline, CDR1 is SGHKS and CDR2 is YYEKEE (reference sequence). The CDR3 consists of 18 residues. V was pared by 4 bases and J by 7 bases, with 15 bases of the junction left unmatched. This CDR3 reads CASSRRWETSGGLNEQFF. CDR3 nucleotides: TGTGCCAGCAGCAGGAGGTGGGAGACTAGCGGGGGATTGAATGAGCAGTTCTTC.

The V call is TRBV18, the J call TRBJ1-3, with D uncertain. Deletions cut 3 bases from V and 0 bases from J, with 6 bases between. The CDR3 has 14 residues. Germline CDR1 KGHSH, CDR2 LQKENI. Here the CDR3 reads CASSPQDSGNTIYF. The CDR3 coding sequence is TGTGCCAGCTCACCCCAGGACTCTGGAAACACCATATATTTT.

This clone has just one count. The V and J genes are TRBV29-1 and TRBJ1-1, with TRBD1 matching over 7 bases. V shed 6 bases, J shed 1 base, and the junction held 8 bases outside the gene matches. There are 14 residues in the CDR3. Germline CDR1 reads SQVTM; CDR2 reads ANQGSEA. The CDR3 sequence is CSVPQQGPNTEAFF. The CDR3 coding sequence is TGCAGCGTCCCTCAACAGGGGCCGAACACTGAAGCTTTCTTT.

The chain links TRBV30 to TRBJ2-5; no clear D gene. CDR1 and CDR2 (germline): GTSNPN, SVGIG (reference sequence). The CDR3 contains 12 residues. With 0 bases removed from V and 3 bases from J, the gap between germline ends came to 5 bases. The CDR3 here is CAWSVQEETQYF. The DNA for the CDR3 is TGTGCCTGGAGTGTACAAGAAGAGACCCAGTACTTC.

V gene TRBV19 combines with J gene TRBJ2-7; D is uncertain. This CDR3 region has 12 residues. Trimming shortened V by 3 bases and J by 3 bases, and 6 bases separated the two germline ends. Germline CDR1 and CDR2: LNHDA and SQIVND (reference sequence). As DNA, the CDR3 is TGTGCCAGTAGTATTGGCAGCTACGAGCAGTACTTC. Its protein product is CASSIGSYEQYF.

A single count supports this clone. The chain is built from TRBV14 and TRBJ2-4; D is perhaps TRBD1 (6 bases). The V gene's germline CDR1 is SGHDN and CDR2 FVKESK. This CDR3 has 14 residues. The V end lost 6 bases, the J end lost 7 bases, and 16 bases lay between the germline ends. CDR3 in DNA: TGTGCCAGCAGAATGACAGGTTTTAATAACATTCAGTACTTC. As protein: CASRMTGFNNIQYF.

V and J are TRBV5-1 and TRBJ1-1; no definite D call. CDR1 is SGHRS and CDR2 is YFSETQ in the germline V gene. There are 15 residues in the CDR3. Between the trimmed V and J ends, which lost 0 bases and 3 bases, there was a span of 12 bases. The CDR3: CASSLEPTRDTEAFF. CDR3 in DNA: TGCGCCAGCAGCTTGGAGCCCACGAGGGACACTGAAGCTTTCTTT. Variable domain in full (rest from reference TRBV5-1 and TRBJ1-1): KAGVTQTPRYLIKTRGQQVTLSCSPISGHRSVSWYQQTPGQGLQFLFEYFSETQRNKGNFPGRFSGRQFSNSRSEMNVSTLELGDSALYLCASSLEPTRDTEAFFGQGTRLTVV.

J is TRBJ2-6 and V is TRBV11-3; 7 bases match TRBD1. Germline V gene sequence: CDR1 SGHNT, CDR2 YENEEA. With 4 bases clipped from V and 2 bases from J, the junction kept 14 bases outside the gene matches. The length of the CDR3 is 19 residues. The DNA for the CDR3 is TGTGCCAGCAGCTCTAATATCCCGGGACAGAAGGCTGGGGCCAACGTCCTGACTTTC. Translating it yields CASSSNIPGQKAGANVLTF. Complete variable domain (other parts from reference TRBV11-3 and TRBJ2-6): EAGVVQSPRYKIIEKKQPVAFWCNPISGHNTLYWYLQNLGQGPELLIRYENEEAVDDSQLPKDRFSAERLKGVDSTLKIQPAELGDSAVYLCASSSNIPGQKAGANVLTFGAGSRLTVL.

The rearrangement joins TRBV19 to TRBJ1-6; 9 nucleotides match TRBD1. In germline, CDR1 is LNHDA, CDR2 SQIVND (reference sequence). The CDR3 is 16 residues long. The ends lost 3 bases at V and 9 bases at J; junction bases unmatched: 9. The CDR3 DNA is TGTGCCAGTAGTATGGATACAGGGGGCTCGGGTTCACCCCTCCACTTT. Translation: CASSMDTGGSGSPLHF.

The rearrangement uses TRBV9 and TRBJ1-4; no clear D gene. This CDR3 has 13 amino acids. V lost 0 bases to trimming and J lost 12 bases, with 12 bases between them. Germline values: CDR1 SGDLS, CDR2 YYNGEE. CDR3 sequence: CASSVGEGSQLFF. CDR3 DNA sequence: TGTGCCAGCAGCGTAGGAGAGGGATCCCAACTGTTTTTT.

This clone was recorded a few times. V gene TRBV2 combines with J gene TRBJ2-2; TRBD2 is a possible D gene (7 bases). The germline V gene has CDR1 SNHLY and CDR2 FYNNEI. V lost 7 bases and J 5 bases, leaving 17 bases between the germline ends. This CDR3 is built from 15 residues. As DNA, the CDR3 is TGTGCCAGCACCCGAACGGGGGGCCGGACCGGGGAGCTGTTTTTT. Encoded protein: CASTRTGGRTGELFF.

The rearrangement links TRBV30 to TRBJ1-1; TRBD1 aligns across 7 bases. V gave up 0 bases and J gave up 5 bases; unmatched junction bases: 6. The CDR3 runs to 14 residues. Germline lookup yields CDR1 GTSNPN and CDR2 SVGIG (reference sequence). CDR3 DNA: TGTGCCTGGAGTGTGACAGGGCTATGGACTGAAGCTTTCTTT. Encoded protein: CAWSVTGLWTEAFF.

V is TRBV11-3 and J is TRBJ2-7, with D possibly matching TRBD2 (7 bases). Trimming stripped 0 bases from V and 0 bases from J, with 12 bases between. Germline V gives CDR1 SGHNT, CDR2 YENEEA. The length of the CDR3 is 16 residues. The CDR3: CASSLEKGGGSYEQYF. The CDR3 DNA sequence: TGTGCCAGCAGCTTAGAGAAGGGAGGGGGCTCCTACGAGCAGTACTTC.

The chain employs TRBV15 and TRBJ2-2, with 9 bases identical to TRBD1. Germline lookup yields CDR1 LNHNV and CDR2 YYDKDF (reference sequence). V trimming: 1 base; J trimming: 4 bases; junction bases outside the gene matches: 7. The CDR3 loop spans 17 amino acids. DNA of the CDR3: TGTGCCACCAGCAGAGGCACAGGGGGCGCGGCCACCGGGGAGCTGTTTTTT. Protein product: CATSRGTGGAATGELFF.

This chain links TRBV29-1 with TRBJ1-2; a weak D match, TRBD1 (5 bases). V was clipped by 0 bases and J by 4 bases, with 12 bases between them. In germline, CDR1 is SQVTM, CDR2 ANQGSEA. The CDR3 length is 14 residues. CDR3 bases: TGCAGCGTTGAAGAGGATGGGGCAGGCTATGGCTACACCTTC. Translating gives CSVEEDGAGYGYTF.

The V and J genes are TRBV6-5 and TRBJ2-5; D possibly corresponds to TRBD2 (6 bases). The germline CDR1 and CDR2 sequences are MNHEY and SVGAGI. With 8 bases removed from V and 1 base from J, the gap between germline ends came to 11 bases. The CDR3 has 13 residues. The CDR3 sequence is CASVRRGQETQYF. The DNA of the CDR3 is TGTGCCAGCGTTAGGCGGGGCCAAGAGACCCAGTACTTC.

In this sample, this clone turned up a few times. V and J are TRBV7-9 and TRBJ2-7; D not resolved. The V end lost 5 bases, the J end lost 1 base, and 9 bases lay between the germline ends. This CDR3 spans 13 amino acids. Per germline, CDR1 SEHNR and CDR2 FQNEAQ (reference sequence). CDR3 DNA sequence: TGTGCCAGCAGCGTGACACCTTCCTACGAGCAGTACTTC. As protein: CASSVTPSYEQYF.